Below are 21 T cell receptor beta chains sequenced from a single sample in a study of blood T cell repertoires in COVID-19. Some clones are missing from TCRdb's copy, which holds only in-frame ones; the method was immunoSEQ multiplex PCR. The data contain about 250,000 clones, approximately 92% of them singletons. The sample taken for sequencing was PBMCs or T cells enriched from blood (not recorded which). Receptor source: a woman aged 18 to 35 who had recovered from COVID-19.

The chain recombines TRBV3-1 (or the pseudogene TRBV3-2) with TRBJ2-2; D gene ambiguous. Germline CDR1 is LGHDT and CDR2 is YNNKEL (reference sequence). The V and J ends lost 8 bases and 6 bases respectively, with 10 bases between them. The length of the CDR3 is 12 residues. The CDR3 DNA reads as TGTGCCAGCGGGCTCCCCCCCGGGGAGCTGTTTTTT. Protein: CASGLPPGELFF.

The chain employs TRBV19 and TRBJ2-3; 10 bases fit TRBD2. The CDR3 contains 14 residues. V dropped 4 bases and J dropped 6; count of bases not matched to a gene: 4. The germline CDR1 and CDR2 sequences are LNHDA and SQIVND (reference sequence). DNA of the CDR3: TGTGCCAGTAGTACAACTAGCGGGGATGATACGCAGTATTTT. Amino acids: CASSTTSGDDTQYF. Supplemented by reference TRBV19 and TRBJ2-3, the full variable domain reads DGGITQSPKYLFRKEGQNVTLSCEQNLNHDAMYWYRQDPGQGLRLIYYSQIVNDFQKGDIAEGYSVSREKKESFPLTVTSAQKNPTAFYLCASSTTSGDDTQYFGPGTRLTVL.

The chain has TRBV18 and TRBJ2-3; the D gene is possibly TRBD2 (5 bases). Per germline, CDR1 KGHSH and CDR2 LQKENI. V lost 6 bases, J lost 5 bases, and 12 bases lay in between. The CDR3 length is 13 residues. The CDR3 loop is CASSQAGLDTQYF. Here the CDR3 DNA reads TGTGCCAGCTCCCAAGCCGGACTAGATACGCAGTATTTT. The full variable domain, in which reference TRBV18 and TRBJ2-3 provide the parts outside the CDR3, is NAGVMQNPRHLVRRRGQEARLRCSPMKGHSHVYWYRQLPEEGLKFMVYLQKENIIDESGMPKERFSAEFPKEGPSILRIQQVVRGDSAAYFCASSQAGLDTQYFGPGTRLTVL.

The chain uses TRBV28 and TRBJ2-5, with D tentatively TRBD2 (6 bases). V lost 4 bases and J lost 0, with 15 bases in between. The CDR3 is 16 amino acids. In germline, CDR1 is MDHEN, CDR2 SYDVKM. CDR3 DNA: TGTGCCAGCAGTTCAAAAAGTCGGGGGAACCAAGAGACCCAGTACTTC. Translation gives CASSSKSRGNQETQYF.

A single count supports this clone. J is TRBJ1-2 and V is TRBV19, with D possibly matching TRBD1 (6 bases). Trimming cost V 7 bases and J 2 bases, with 11 bases left between them. The CDR3 length is 13 residues. The germline gives CDR1 LNHDA, CDR2 SQIVND (reference sequence). CDR3 region: CASTPDRNYGYTF. As DNA, the CDR3 is TGTGCCAGTACTCCTGACAGGAACTATGGCTACACCTTC.

This clone was counted a single time. The V call is TRBV2, the J call TRBJ1-3, with D tentatively TRBD1 (5 bases). V lost 4 bases and J 8 bases, leaving 9 bases between the germline ends. Germline V lookup: CDR1 SNHLY, CDR2 FYNNEI. The CDR3 sequence is 12 residues long. CDR3 residues: CASSGQGDTIYF. CDR3 coding DNA: TGTGCCAGCAGTGGTCAGGGTGACACCATATATTTT.

V gene TRBV5-8 combines with J gene TRBJ2-2; 11 bases align to TRBD1. The V gene end was trimmed by 5 bases and the J gene end by 5 bases; junction bases not matched to a gene: 8. This CDR3 region has 16 residues. Germline-derived CDR1 and CDR2 are SGHTS and YDEGEE. The CDR3 region is CASRGQGVERTGELFF. As DNA, the CDR3 is TGTGCCAGCAGGGGACAGGGGGTCGAGCGAACCGGGGAGCTGTTTTTT.

This clone was seen a single time. The chain joins TRBV4-2 to TRBJ1-4, with D possibly TRBD1 on 5 matching bases. CDR1 LGHNA and CDR2 YNFKEQ come from the germline V gene. The CDR3 consists of 14 residues. The V gene lost 0 bases and the J gene lost 8 bases, with 10 bases spanning the gap. The chain's CDR3 is CASSQDGRGEKLFF. The CDR3 DNA reads TGTGCCAGCAGCCAAGATGGTCGGGGGGAAAAACTGTTTTTT.

V is TRBV5-1 and J is TRBJ2-1, with D tentatively TRBD2 (6 bases). Germline V CDR1 and CDR2: SGHRS, YFSETQ. This CDR3 spans 18 amino acids. V dropped 3 bases and J dropped 0 bases, with 19 bases sitting between them. CDR3 loop: CASSSSNIAVSSYNEQFF. The CDR3 bases are TGCGCCAGCAGCTCAAGCAATATAGCGGTTAGCTCCTACAATGAGCAGTTCTTC.

This clone has a single count. Within the sample, other DNA sequences also encode this same CDR3. The chain couples TRBV28 to TRBJ1-2; 8 nucleotides align to TRBD1. Per the germline V gene, CDR1 is MDHEN and CDR2 is SYDVKM. The CDR3 runs 14 residues. Losses at the gene ends were 4 bases for V and 4 bases for J; bases not matched to a gene: 5. The CDR3 DNA sequence: TGTGCCAGCAGTTCCGGGACAGGCATCTATGGCTACACCTTC. Its protein is CASSSGTGIYGYTF.

The J gene is TRBJ2-1, the V gene TRBV9; TRBD2 might be the D (7 bases). With 3 bases removed from V and 6 bases from J, the gap between germline ends came to 22 bases. The CDR3 has 17 residues. The germline V gene encodes CDR1 SGDLS and CDR2 YYNGEE. The CDR3 nucleotides read TGTGCCAGCAGCGCCACGGGGGCGCGGGGGAGGGGCAATGAGCAGTTCTTC. Translation: CASSATGARGRGNEQFF.

This clone was picked up one time. The chain recombines TRBV6-5 with TRBJ1-2; 9 positions match TRBD1. Trimming removed 5 bases from V and 8 bases from J; junction bases left unmatched: 9. Germline V gives CDR1 MNHEY, CDR2 SVGAGI. The CDR3 is 14 residues long. The DNA of the CDR3 is TGTGCCAGCAGTCGGGACAGGGTTGTACTCGGCTACACCTTC. This encodes CASSRDRVVLGYTF.

This clone was counted once. The rearrangement uses TRBV5-6 and TRBJ2-3; D gene uncertain. CDR3 length: 16 residues. CDR1 is SGHDT, CDR2 YYEEEE, per germline. Trimming cost V 4 bases and J 0 bases, with 15 bases left between them. The CDR3 coding sequence is TGTGCCAGCAGCATCTCTAGAGACCTTAGCACAGATACGCAGTATTTT. It is translated as CASSISRDLSTDTQYF.

The V gene is TRBV10-2, the J gene TRBJ2-1, with 7 bases matching TRBD1. This CDR3 region has 16 residues. Germline V CDR1 and CDR2: WSHSY, SAAADI. V trimming: 4 bases; J trimming: 6 bases; junction bases outside the gene matches: 12. CDR3 coding DNA: TGCGCCAGCAGTGGGAGGACAGGCCAACTGAGCAATGAGCAGTTCTTC. As protein: CASSGRTGQLSNEQFF.

This rearrangement joins TRBV27 to TRBJ1-6; 7 bases are shared with TRBD1. The germline V gene encodes CDR1 MNHEY and CDR2 SMNVEV (reference sequence). The V gene end was trimmed by 6 bases and the J gene end by 6 bases; junction bases not matched to a gene: 8. The CDR3 sequence is 15 residues long. CDR3 sequence: CASRRGGGINSPLHF. Here the CDR3 DNA reads TGTGCCAGCAGGAGAGGGGGCGGCATTAATTCACCCCTCCACTTT.

The CDR3 loop reads CSVVLAGFGYTF. DNA of the CDR3: TGCAGCGTTGTCTTGGCAGGGTTTGGCTACACCTTC. The chain recombines TRBV29-1 with TRBJ1-2, with a weak D call TRBD1 (5 bases). CDR1 is SQVTM and CDR2 is ANQGSEA in the germline V gene. V lost 4 bases to trimming and J lost 7 bases, with 13 bases between them. This CDR3 is 12 amino acids long.

V and J are TRBV6-5 and TRBJ1-6, with TRBD1 as a possible D gene (5 bases). Trimming removed 6 bases at V and 5 bases at J, with 11 bases between. CDR1 and CDR2 (germline): MNHEY, SVGAGI. The length of the CDR3 is 14 residues. CDR3 in DNA: TGTGCCAGCAGAATGGGGGGAGATAATTCACCCCTCCACTTT. This encodes CASRMGGDNSPLHF.

This chain connects TRBV27 to TRBJ1-5; 8 positions match TRBD1. This CDR3 has 15 amino acids. Germline loops: CDR1 MNHEY, CDR2 SMNVEV (reference sequence). V was pared by 3 bases and J by 4 bases, with 5 bases of the junction left unmatched. CDR3 protein: CASSFADRVNQPQHF. The DNA of the CDR3 is TGTGCCAGCAGTTTCGCGGACAGGGTTAATCAGCCCCAGCATTTT.

The rearrangement joins TRBV2 to TRBJ1-1; D unresolved. This CDR3 comprises 14 residues. Trimming took off 11 bases at V and 1 base at J, with 17 bases between the two ends. CDR1 is SNHLY and CDR2 is FYNNEI in the germline V gene. This CDR3 reads CASNRGFQNTEAFF. The CDR3, as DNA: TGTGCCTCCAATAGAGGGTTCCAGAACACTGAAGCTTTCTTT. Drawing the rest from reference TRBV2 and TRBJ1-1, the complete variable domain is EPEVTQTPSHQVTQMGQEVILRCVPISNHLYFYWYRQILGQKVEFLVSFYNNEISEKSEIFDDQFSVERPDGSNFTLKIRSTKLEDSAMYFCASNRGFQNTEAFFGQGTRLTVV.

The V and J genes are TRBV6-5 and TRBJ1-1; weak D call: TRBD1 (5 bases). CDR1 and CDR2 from the germline V gene are MNHEY and SVGAGI. With 6 bases removed from V and 0 bases from J, the gap between germline ends came to 11 bases. CDR3 length: 14 residues. CDR3 protein: CASSSGLLNTEAFF. CDR3 in DNA: TGTGCCAGCAGCTCGGGACTCCTGAACACTGAAGCTTTCTTT.

In its sample, this clone was seen a few times. This chain connects TRBV3-1 (or the pseudogene TRBV3-2) to TRBJ2-7; D is possibly TRBD2 (6 bases). Trimming shortened V by 1 base and J by 7 bases, and 14 bases separated the two germline ends. CDR1 is LGHDT, CDR2 YNNKEL, per germline (reference sequence). The CDR3 covers 14 residues. CDR3 protein: CASSQGGGAEEQYF. In DNA form, the CDR3 reads TGTGCCAGCAGCCAAGGTGGCGGGGCGGAGGAGCAGTACTTC.